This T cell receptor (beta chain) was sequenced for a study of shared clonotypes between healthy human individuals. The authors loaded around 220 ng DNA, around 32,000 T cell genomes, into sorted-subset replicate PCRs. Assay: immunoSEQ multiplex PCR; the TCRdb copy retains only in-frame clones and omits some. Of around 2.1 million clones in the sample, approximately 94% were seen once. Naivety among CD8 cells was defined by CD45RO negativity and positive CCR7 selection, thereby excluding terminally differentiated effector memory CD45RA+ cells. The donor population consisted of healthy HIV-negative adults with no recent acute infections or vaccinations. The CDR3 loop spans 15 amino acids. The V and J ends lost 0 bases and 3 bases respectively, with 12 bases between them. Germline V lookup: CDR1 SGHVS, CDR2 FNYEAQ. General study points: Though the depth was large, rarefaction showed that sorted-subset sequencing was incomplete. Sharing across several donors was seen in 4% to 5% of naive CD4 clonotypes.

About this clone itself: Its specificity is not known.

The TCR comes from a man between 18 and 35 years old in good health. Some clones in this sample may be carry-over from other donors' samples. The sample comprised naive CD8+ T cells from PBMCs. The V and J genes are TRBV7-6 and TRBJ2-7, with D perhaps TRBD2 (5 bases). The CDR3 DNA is TGTGCCAGCAGCTTAGCGCGAGGGAGTGGCTACGAGCAGTACTTC. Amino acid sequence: CASSLARGSGYEQYF.